Sequencing of this T cell receptor beta chain was carried out in a study of OX40 agonist ivuxolimab in advanced cancers. On the study more broadly: Dosing consisted of intravenous ivuxolimab at 0.01 to 10 mg/kg every 2 weeks. General study results and limits: Expanded peripheral T cell antigen specificity was not determined.

Method: immunoSEQ multiplex PCR; TCRdb's copy keeps in-frame clones and lacks some. The data contain 65,000 to 90,000 clones, just under 90% of them singletons. The trim removed 5 bases at V and 2 bases at J, leaving 9 bases unmatched. Germline V gene data show CDR1 as MDHEN and CDR2 as SYDVKM. CDR3 length equals 16 residues. Of note for this clone: Its antigen is unknown.

The sequences come from CD4+ or CD8+ T cells sorted from blood, collected in a trial of the OX40 agonist ivuxolimab. This clonotype originated in an adult with an advanced solid tumor such as melanoma, head and neck, liver or kidney cancer. The chain links TRBV28 to TRBJ2-1, with 7 nucleotides matching TRBD2. The CDR3 loop is CASSTGTGGPYNEQFF. In DNA form, the CDR3 reads TGTGCCAGCAGTACCGGGACGGGAGGCCCCTACAATGAGCAGTTCTTC.